This T cell receptor (beta chain) is drawn from a study of CD8+CD57+ T cells in acquired aplastic anemia (dated by TCRdb to between 2017 and 2018). Regarding the complete study: On average, sorted CD4+ and CD8+ cells yielded around 3.5 ug of extracted DNA, with a range of 0.2 to 27.4 ug. CD8+CD57+ expansion was defined as a frequency above the mean frequency observed in healthy subjects.

This clonotype was picked up many times. Its antigen specificity is not known. No base qualities exist here, and no much larger clone lies one base off it. The patients picked for sequencing were ones in whom flow cytometry had shown an expansion of CD8+CD57+ cells. All patients had severe acquired aplastic anemia diagnosed by International Study of Aplastic Anemia and Agranulocytosis and Camitta criteria. Patients had received no therapy at the time of blood sampling. The study deep-sequenced TCR repertoires of sorted CD4+ and CD8+ blood T cells from severe aplastic anemia patients and healthy subjects. Patients were enrolled in the USA under clinicaltrials.gov protocols 00001620, 01623167, 00001397, 00071045, 00081523 and 00961064. Ficoll-Paque density gradient centrifugation was used to isolate peripheral blood mononuclear cells. CD4+ and CD8+ T cells were sorted by FACS or magnetic beads before DNA extraction.

V is shortened by 0 bases, J by 0 bases, and the region joining them spans 6 bases. In the germline V gene, CDR1 corresponds to SGHDN and CDR2 to FVKESK. The CDR3 contains 15 residues, cysteine and phenylalanine counted. Only CDR3 DNA is held: 45 bases, read in frame from base 1. What the study reported, not specific to this receptor: Around 28 CD8+ CDR3 sequences were found to be shared between patients and controls, but these sequences appeared to be highly expressed in patients and within the immunodominant clones of the patients. CD8+ Simpson's diversity did not differ significantly between patients and healthy controls (P=0.060).

Genomic DNA served as template for TCR beta VDJ combination and CDR3 sequence profiling. TCR repertoire sequencing was run on an Illumina HiSeq 2000. As for the authors' bioinformatics: Repertoire assessment relied on Simpson's diversity index, CDR3 size and DJ length profiles, and TRBV/TRBJ rearrangement plots. Whichever DNA sequence was most abundant in the deep sequencing data was defined as the immunodominant clone. CDR3 amino acid sequences were screened for sharing across subjects and were compared with published repertoires and the VDJdb database. The public reads were reanalyzed by TCRdb: fastp trimming at Q25, MiXCR alignment, in-frame beta chains only. Merged by CDR3 protein, the rows form single entries marked with the most common genes and DNA. For this entry, the V and J calls and clone size follow TCRdb and not the study's own pipeline. The sample data list about 120,000 distinct CDR3 sequences, and over 55% of these were observed just once. The top ten constitute roughly 29% of the sample.

Sequencing was done on a sample of sorted CD4+, CD8+, or CD8+CD57+ T cells (not recorded which) from PBMCs. The receptor comes from a human donor with aplastic anemia. Here the chain combines TRBV14 and TRBJ2-1; the D element might be TRBD1 or TRBD2, as each aligns at 5 bases. The DNA sequence is as follows: TGTGCCAGCAGCCAAGATGGGGGCTCCTACAATGAGCAGTTCTTC. The resulting protein is CASSQDGGSYNEQFF.